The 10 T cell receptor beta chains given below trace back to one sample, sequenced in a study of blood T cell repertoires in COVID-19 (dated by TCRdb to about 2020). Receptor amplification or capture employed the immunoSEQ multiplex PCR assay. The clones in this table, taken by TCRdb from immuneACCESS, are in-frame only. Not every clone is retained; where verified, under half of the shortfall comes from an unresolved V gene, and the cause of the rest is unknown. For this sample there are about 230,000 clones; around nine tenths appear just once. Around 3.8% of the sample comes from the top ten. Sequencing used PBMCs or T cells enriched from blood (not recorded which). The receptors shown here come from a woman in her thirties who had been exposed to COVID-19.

DNA for the CDR3: TGCGCCAGCAGCTTGGATGGGCAGGACTACTACGAGCAGTACTTC. Its translation: CASSLDGQDYYEQYF. The V call is TRBV5-1, the J call TRBJ2-7, with D possibly TRBD2 on 6 matching bases. This CDR3 has 15 residues. Per germline, CDR1 SGHRS and CDR2 YFSETQ. The V end lost 0 bases, the J end lost 3 bases, and 13 bases lay between the germline ends.

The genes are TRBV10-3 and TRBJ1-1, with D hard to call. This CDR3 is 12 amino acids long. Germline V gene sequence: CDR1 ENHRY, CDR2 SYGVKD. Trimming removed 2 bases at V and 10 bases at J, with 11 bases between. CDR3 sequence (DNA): TGTGCCATCAGTGAGGTCTGGGCTGGAGCTTTCTTT. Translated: CAISEVWAGAFF.

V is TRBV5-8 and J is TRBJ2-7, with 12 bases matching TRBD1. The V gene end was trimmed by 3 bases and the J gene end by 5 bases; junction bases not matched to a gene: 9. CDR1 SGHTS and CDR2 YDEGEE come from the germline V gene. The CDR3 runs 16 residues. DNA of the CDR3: TGTGCCAGCAGCTCGGCCTGGGGACAGGGGGCCCACGAGCAGTACTTC. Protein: CASSSAWGQGAHEQYF.

The CDR3 here is CASSRGTSGPRRTDTQYF. The CDR3 DNA reads TGTGCCAGTAGCCGGGGGACTAGCGGTCCCCGCAGGACAGATACGCAGTATTTT. The chain has TRBV19 and TRBJ2-3; the match to TRBD2 covers 11 bases. The V gene end was trimmed by 6 bases and the J gene end by 3 bases; junction bases not matched to a gene: 14. Germline CDR1 and CDR2: LNHDA and SQIVND (reference sequence). The CDR3 loop spans 18 amino acids.

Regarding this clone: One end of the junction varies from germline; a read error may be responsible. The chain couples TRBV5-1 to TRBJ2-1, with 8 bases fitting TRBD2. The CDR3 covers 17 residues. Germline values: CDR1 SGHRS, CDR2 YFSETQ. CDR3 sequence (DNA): TGCGCAAGCAGGAGGTCTTTAGAGCGGGAGAGGTACAATGAGCAGTTCTTC. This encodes CASRRSLERERYNEQFF.

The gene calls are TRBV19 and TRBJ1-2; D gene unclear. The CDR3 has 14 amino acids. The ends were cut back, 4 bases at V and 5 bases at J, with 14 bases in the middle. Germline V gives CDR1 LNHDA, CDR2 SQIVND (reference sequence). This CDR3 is CASSKDTELYGYTF. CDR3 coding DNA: TGTGCCAGTAGTAAAGATACGGAGTTATATGGCTACACCTTC.

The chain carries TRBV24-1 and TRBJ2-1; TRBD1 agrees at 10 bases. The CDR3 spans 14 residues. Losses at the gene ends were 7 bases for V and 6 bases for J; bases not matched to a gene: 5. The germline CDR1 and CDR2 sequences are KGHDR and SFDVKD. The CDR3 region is CATRGRDRGNEQFF. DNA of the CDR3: TGTGCCACCAGGGGCCGGGACAGGGGCAATGAGCAGTTCTTC.

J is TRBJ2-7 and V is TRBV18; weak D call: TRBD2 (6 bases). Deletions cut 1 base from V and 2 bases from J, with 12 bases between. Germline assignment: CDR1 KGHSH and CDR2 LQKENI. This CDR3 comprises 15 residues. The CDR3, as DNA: TGTGCCAGCTCACCACGGACTATTTCTACCTACGAGCAGTACTTC. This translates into CASSPRTISTYEQYF.

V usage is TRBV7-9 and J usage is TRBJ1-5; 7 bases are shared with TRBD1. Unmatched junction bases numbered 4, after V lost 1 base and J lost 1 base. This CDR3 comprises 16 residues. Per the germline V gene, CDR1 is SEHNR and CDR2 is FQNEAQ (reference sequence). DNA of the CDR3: TGTGCCAGCAGCTTAGGACAGGGTGTGAGCAATCAGCCCCAGCATTTT. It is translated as CASSLGQGVSNQPQHF.

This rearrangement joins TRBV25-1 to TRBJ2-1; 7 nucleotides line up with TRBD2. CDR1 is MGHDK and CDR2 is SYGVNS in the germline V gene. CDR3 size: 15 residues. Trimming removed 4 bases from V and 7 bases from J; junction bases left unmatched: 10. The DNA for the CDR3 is TGTGCCAGCAGTGGCTGGGCGCGCGGGAGTAATGAGCAGTTCTTC. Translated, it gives CASSGWARGSNEQFF.